This T cell receptor beta chain was captured by sequencing in a study of cytotoxic CD8 clonotypes in ibrutinib-treated CLL (dated by TCRdb to about 2021). For the wider study: The cohort had around twelve relapsed/refractory and approximately 15 treatment-naive patients; some 17 were IGHV unmutated. Responses were partial in roughly 24 patients and complete in 2; after median about 5.5 years follow-up, 14 stayed in remission and roughly twelve progressed. On average, each sample had hundreds of thousands of productive templates and 100,000 or so productive rearrangements. Every remission and progressive disease sample was obtained while ibrutinib was still being received by the patients. Samples at response were collected after a median of around twelve months of treatment, with a range of about 6 to 40 months. Cryopreserved peripheral blood mononuclear cells were collected before treatment, at response, and at either disease progression or sustained remission. Longitudinal samples were obtainable from about 30% of the roughly 86 participants in the trial.

A MiSeq instrument was used for deep resolution sequencing, which targeted depths ranging from 1 in 1 million up to 1 in 200,000 T cells, with coverage averaging 10x for each clonotype. The immunoSEQ hsTCRB Kit was used to generate the TCR beta libraries. Turning to the authors' computational methods: ImmunoSEQ Data Assistant and ImmunoSEQ Analyzer were used for data analysis, and V, D and J genes were assigned according to IMGT definitions. Clonality, which ranges from 0 to 1, was calculated as one minus the normalized Shannon entropy of productive rearrangement frequencies. Only overrepresented clonotypes making up at least 0.05% of the repertoire of each patient were included in the public clonotype analysis. About twelve age-matched healthy donor repertoires from immuneACCESS were used as controls for clonality. Imported from immuneACCESS, the table was reduced by TCRdb to in-frame sequences with V and J called. These copies leave out some clones; in studies compared against another copy, an unresolved V gene accounts for under half, and the cause of the remainder is not known. D and trimming were read from the DNA, whereas the V and J calls and clone size are those reported in that table. For this sample there are about 120,000 clones; roughly 60% appear just once. Roughly 35% of the sample is held by the ten biggest clonotypes.

The full study reports these points: At ibrutinib response clonality went up, during sustained remission it held steady, and at progression it dropped back toward baseline. Sustained-remission and progressing patients did not have matched sampling times, and lymph node repertoires were not examined. Baseline clonality exceeded that of age-matched healthy donors and correlated strongly with circulating CD8+ T-cell counts. Public clonotypes were found to be uncommon and were observed to contract or remain stable during treatment; the increase in clonality was shown to reflect expansion of private clonotypes at ibrutinib response.

Worth noting for this clone: This clone's antigen is unknown. No base qualities exist here, and no much larger clone lies one base off it.

The CDR3, cysteine through phenylalanine, is 15 amino acids long. Only CDR3 DNA remains: 45 bases, in frame from the first base. V has 4 bases trimmed and J has 8 bases trimmed; junction bases matching no gene number 6. CDR1 is given as MGHDK and CDR2 as SYGVNS, both from the germline V gene. Interpreted using the paper, the time point label stands for: around 2 years on ibrutinib. For TCR beta library preparation, roughly 2 micrograms of genomic DNA were extracted from the cryopreserved PBMCs. Longitudinal blood samples from CLL patients receiving ibrutinib monotherapy were subjected to high-throughput TCR beta sequencing. The patients were enrolled in a single-center, open-label phase 2 trial of ibrutinib monotherapy.

The chain is made from TRBV25-1 and TRBJ1-4; 11 central nucleotides agree with TRBD1. This receptor was obtained from a human donor with chronic lymphocytic leukemia. Source: PBMCs, taken after 24 months of ibrutinib treatment. CDR3 region: CASSGWDRGDEKLFF. The nucleotides are TGTGCCAGCAGTGGGTGGGACAGGGGGGACGAAAAACTGTTTTTT.